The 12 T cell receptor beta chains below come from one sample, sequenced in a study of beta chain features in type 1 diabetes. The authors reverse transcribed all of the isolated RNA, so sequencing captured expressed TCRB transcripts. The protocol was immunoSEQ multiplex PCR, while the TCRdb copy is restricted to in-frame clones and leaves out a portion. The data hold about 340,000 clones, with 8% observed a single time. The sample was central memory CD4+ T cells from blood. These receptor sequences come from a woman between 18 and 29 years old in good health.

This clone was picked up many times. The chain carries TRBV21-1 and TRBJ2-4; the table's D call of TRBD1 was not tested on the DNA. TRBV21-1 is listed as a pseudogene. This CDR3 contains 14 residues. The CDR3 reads CASSNPSDRGIQYF. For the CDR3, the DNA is TGTGCCAGCAGCAACCCCAGCGACAGGGGCATTCAGTACTTC.

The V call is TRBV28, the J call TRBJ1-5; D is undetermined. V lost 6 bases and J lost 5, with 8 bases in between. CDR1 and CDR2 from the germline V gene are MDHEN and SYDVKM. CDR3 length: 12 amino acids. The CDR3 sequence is CASRAPYQPQHF. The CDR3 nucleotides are TGTGCCAGCAGGGCACCTTATCAGCCCCAGCATTTT.

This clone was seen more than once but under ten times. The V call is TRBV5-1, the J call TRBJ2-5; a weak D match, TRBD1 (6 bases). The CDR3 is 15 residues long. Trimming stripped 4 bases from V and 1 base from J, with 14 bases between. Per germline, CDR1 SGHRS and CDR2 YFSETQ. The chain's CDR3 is CASSPGTNIQETQYF. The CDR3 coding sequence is TGCGCCAGCAGCCCAGGGACAAACATCCAAGAGACCCAGTACTTC.

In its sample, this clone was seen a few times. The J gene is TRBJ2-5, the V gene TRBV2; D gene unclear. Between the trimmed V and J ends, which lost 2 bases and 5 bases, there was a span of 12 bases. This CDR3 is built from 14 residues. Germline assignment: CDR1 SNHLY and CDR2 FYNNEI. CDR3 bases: TGTGCCAGCAGTGAATATCATAGCAAGGAGACCCAGTACTTC. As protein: CASSEYHSKETQYF.

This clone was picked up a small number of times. This CDR3 reads CCSGQAPRAQYF. CDR3 sequence (DNA): TGTTGCTCCGGACAGGCCCCCAGGGCCCAGTACTTC. The gene calls are TRBV28 and TRBJ2-5; TRBD1 matches at 7 bases. CDR3 size: 12 residues. Germline CDR1 reads MDHEN; CDR2 reads SYDVKM.

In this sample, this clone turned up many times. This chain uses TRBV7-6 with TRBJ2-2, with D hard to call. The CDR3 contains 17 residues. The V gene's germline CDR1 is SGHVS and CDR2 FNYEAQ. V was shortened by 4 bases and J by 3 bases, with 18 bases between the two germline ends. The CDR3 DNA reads TGTGCCAGCAGCTCGTCCAAAAGGGTACCTTACACCGGGGAGCTGTTTTTT. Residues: CASSSSKRVPYTGELFF. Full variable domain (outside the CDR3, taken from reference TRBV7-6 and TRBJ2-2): GAGVSQSPRYKVTKRGQDVALRCDPISGHVSLYWYRQALGQGPEFLTYFNYEAQQDKSGLPNDRFSAERPEGSISTLTIQRTEQRDSAMYRCASSSSKRVPYTGELFFGEGSRLTVL.

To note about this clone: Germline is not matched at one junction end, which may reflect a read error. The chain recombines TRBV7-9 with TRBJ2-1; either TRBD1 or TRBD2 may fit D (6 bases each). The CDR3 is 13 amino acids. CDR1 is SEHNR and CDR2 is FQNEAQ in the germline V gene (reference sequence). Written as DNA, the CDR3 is TGTGCCAGCAGCCGGGACGGGGGCGATGAGGAGTTCTTC. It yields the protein CASSRDGGDEEFF.

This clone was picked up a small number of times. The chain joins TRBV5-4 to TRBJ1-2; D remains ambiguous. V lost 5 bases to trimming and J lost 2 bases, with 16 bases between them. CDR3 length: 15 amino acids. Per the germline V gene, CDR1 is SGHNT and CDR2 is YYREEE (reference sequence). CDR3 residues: CASRKYVGLNYGYTF. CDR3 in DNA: TGTGCCAGCAGAAAATACGTCGGACTAAACTATGGCTACACCTTC.

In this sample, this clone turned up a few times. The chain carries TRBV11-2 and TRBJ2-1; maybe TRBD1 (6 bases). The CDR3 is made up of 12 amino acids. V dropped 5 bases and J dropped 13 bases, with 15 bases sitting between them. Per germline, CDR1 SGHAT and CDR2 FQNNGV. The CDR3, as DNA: TGTGCCAGCAGCACATCGCGACAGGTTCAGTTCTTC. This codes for CASSTSRQVQFF. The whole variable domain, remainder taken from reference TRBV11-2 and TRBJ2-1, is EAGVAQSPRYKIIEKRQSVAFWCNPISGHATLYWYQQILGQGPKLLIQFQNNGVVDDSQLPKDRFSAERLKGVDSTLKIQPAKLEDSAVYLCASSTSRQVQFFGPGTRLTVL.

CDR3: CASSQRDSYTDTQYF. The CDR3 nucleotides read TGCGCCAGCAGCCAACGGGATTCCTACACAGATACGCAGTATTTT. The chain carries TRBV4-3 and TRBJ2-3, with TRBD2 as a possible D gene (5 bases). V lost 2 bases and J lost 2, with 11 bases in between. The germline CDR1 and CDR2 sequences are LGHNA and YSLEER. The CDR3 consists of 15 residues.

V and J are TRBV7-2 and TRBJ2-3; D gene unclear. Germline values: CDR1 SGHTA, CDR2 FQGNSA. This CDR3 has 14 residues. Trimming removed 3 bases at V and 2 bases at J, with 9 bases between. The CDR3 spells CASSLPGYTDTQYF. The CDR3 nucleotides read TGTGCCAGCAGCTTGCCGGGCTACACAGATACGCAGTATTTT.

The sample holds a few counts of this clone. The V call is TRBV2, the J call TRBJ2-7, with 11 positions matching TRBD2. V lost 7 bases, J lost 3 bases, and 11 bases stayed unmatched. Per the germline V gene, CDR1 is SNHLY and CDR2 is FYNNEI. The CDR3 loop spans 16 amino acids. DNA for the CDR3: TGTGCCAGCAATATCGAACTAGCGGGAGCGAGCTACGAGCAGTACTTC. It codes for CASNIELAGASYEQYF.